These 21 T cell receptor beta chains share one sample of origin, sequenced in a study of blood T cell repertoires in COVID-19. Repertoires were generated with immunoSEQ multiplex PCR, while TCRdb's copy carries only in-frame clones and drops some. Here the sample spans under 250,000 clones, around 80% being singletons. The sequenced sample was peripheral blood. The receptors were gathered from a man aged 40-55 years with active or convalescent COVID-19.

This chain uses TRBV14 with TRBJ1-1, with 7 positions matching TRBD1. J lost 0 bases, V lost 1 base, and 8 bases had no gene match. CDR1 and CDR2 from the germline V gene are SGHDN and FVKESK. This CDR3 is 17 amino acids long. The CDR3 bases are TGTGCCAGCAGCCAAGCCCTCCTCAGGGGGTTGAACACTGAAGCTTTCTTT. It codes for CASSQALLRGLNTEAFF.

The genes are TRBV7-9 and TRBJ2-2; 7 bases match TRBD1. The V and J ends lost 4 bases and 6 bases, in that order; junction bases with no gene match: 5. Germline assignment: CDR1 SEHNR and CDR2 FQNEAQ (reference sequence). The CDR3 contains 14 residues. CDR3 amino acids: CASSSPTGSGELFF. In DNA, the CDR3 is TGTGCCAGCAGCTCCCCGACAGGGTCCGGGGAGCTGTTTTTT.

The chain joins TRBV19 to TRBJ1-6, with TRBD1 matching over 10 bases. The CDR3 has 15 residues. J gave up 8 bases and V 4 bases, and 5 bases lay outside the gene matches. Germline-derived CDR1 and CDR2 are LNHDA and SQIVND (reference sequence). CDR3 loop: CASSTRTGGDSPLHF. The CDR3 DNA sequence: TGTGCCAGTAGTACGCGGACAGGGGGAGATTCACCCCTCCACTTT.

This clone was observed once. This chain links TRBV11-2 with TRBJ2-7; 12 bases agree with TRBD2. This CDR3 has 19 amino acids. Germline CDR1 SGHAT, CDR2 FQNNGV. The trim removed 1 base at V and 2 bases at J, leaving 12 bases unmatched. The CDR3: CASSLGLVLAGGQTYEQYF. For the CDR3, the DNA is TGTGCCAGCAGCTTAGGTTTAGTACTAGCGGGGGGACAAACCTACGAGCAGTACTTC.

The rearrangement uses TRBV7-2 and TRBJ2-3, with D possibly matching TRBD2 (5 bases). The CDR3 length is 19 residues. Germline loops: CDR1 SGHTA, CDR2 FQGNSA. V lost 2 bases to trimming and J lost 6 bases, with 27 bases between them. The CDR3 DNA reads TGTGCCAGCAGCTTACGTGATCGGAGGATGGGTAGTAAGCGGGATACGCAGTATTTT. As protein: CASSLRDRRMGSKRDTQYF.

The CDR3 DNA reads as TGCAGCGTGGAGGGGTTGCGGAGATCCGGGGAGCTGTTTTTT. Residues: CSVEGLRRSGELFF. The rearrangement uses TRBV29-1 and TRBJ2-2; D might be TRBD2 (6 bases). Germline CDR1 is SQVTM and CDR2 is ANQGSEA. V was shortened by 6 bases and J by 6 bases, with 17 bases between the two germline ends. The CDR3 runs to 14 residues.

The chain combines TRBV3-1 (or the pseudogene TRBV3-2) with TRBJ2-3; a weak D match, TRBD2 (5 bases). The germline V and J ends were trimmed by 4 bases and 0 bases, with 11 bases remaining between them. The length of the CDR3 is 15 residues. Germline CDR1 reads LGHDT; CDR2 reads YNNKEL (reference sequence). CDR3 in amino acids: CASSRLAGSTDTQYF. For the CDR3, the DNA is TGTGCCAGCAGCCGACTGGCGGGCAGCACAGATACGCAGTATTTT.

The chain employs TRBV7-9 and TRBJ2-5; 13 bases agree with TRBD2. V shed 5 bases and J 2 bases; nucleotides not matched to a gene: 8. CDR3 length: 17 amino acids. CDR1 and CDR2 from the germline V gene are SEHNR and FQNEAQ (reference sequence). The CDR3 region has the DNA TGTGCCAGCAGCGTCGGGACTAGCGGGGCTACTCAAGAGACCCAGTACTTC. Amino acids: CASSVGTSGATQETQYF.

V gene TRBV18 combines with J gene TRBJ2-1; 7 bases are a match to TRBD1. The CDR3 runs to 17 residues. The germline CDR1 and CDR2 sequences are KGHSH and LQKENI. V lost 0 bases and J lost 0; bases outside the gene matches: 5. CDR3 coding DNA: TGTGCCAGCTCACCACCGGACAGGAGCAGCTCCTACAATGAGCAGTTCTTC. It specifies CASSPPDRSSSYNEQFF.

Comments on this clone: The same CDR3 also results from other DNA sequences found in this sample. The J gene is TRBJ2-5, the V gene TRBV18; maybe TRBD2 (5 bases). The germline V and J ends were trimmed by 3 bases and 4 bases, with 6 bases remaining between them. Germline CDR1 reads KGHSH; CDR2 reads LQKENI. The CDR3 has 12 amino acids. DNA for the CDR3: TGTGCCAGCTCACCCCGGGGAGAGACCCAGTACTTC. It yields the protein CASSPRGETQYF.

The genes are TRBV6-5 and TRBJ1-5; maybe TRBD1 (6 bases). The V gene lost 6 bases and the J gene lost 3 bases, with 12 bases spanning the gap. This CDR3 has 14 residues. From germline, CDR1 is MNHEY and CDR2 SVGAGI. CDR3 coding DNA: TGTGCCAGCAGAGGACAGAACATCAATCAGCCCCAGCATTTT. It is translated as CASRGQNINQPQHF.

This CDR3 is CASSHQQGADEKLFF. The DNA of the CDR3 is TGTGCCAGCAGCCATCAACAGGGCGCGGATGAAAAACTGTTTTTT. The chain combines TRBV11-3 with TRBJ1-4; possibly TRBD1 for D (6 bases). The ends were cut back, 5 bases at V and 6 bases at J, with 16 bases in the middle. CDR3 length: 15 amino acids. Germline V gene sequence: CDR1 SGHNT, CDR2 YENEEA. The variable domain in full, completed from reference TRBV11-3 and TRBJ1-4, reads EAGVVQSPRYKIIEKKQPVAFWCNPISGHNTLYWYLQNLGQGPELLIRYENEEAVDDSQLPKDRFSAERLKGVDSTLKIQPAELGDSAVYLCASSHQQGADEKLFFGSGTQLSVL.

CDR3 sequence (DNA): TGTGCCAGCAGAAACAGGGCTTCTGGGGCCAACGTCCTGACTTTC. It codes for CASRNRASGANVLTF. The chain has TRBV7-2 and TRBJ2-6, with D perhaps matching TRBD1 (6 bases). The germline V gene has CDR1 SGHTA and CDR2 FQGNSA. CDR3 length: 15 residues. Trimming left V 6 bases short and J 1 base short, with 10 bases between.

This sequence joins TRBV24-1 and TRBJ1-5; D call uncertain. Germline loops: CDR1 KGHDR, CDR2 SFDVKD. Trimming cost V 10 bases and J 5 bases, with 17 bases left between them. The CDR3 covers 14 residues. This CDR3 reads CATKTPEWYQPQHF. As DNA, the CDR3 is TGTGCCACTAAAACTCCGGAGTGGTATCAGCCCCAGCATTTT.

The genes are TRBV7-6 and TRBJ2-3, with 7 bases aligning to TRBD2. V gave up 5 bases and J gave up 4 bases; unmatched junction bases: 15. This CDR3 has 17 amino acids. Germline CDR1 and CDR2: SGHVS and FNYEAQ. The CDR3 region has the DNA TGTGCCAGCAGCCTCAGTCCCACTAGCGTTGTTTCAGATACGCAGTATTTT. Its translation: CASSLSPTSVVSDTQYF.

The V and J genes are TRBV29-1 and TRBJ2-5; 9 bases are shared with TRBD1. CDR1 is SQVTM, CDR2 ANQGSEA, per germline. With V trimmed by 6 bases and J by 4 bases, 6 bases remained unmatched. This CDR3 region has 13 residues. The CDR3 region is CSVNRGRGETQYF. The DNA of the CDR3 is TGCAGCGTCAACAGGGGGCGCGGAGAGACCCAGTACTTC.

This clone has only a few counts. The chain is built from TRBV2 and TRBJ2-1; 13 bases are a match to TRBD2. In germline, CDR1 is SNHLY, CDR2 FYNNEI. The CDR3 extends over 16 amino acids. V trimming: 4 bases; J trimming: 4 bases; junction bases outside the gene matches: 4. CDR3 DNA: TGTGCCAGCAGTGGGGGGACTAGCGGGAAGTACAATGAGCAGTTCTTC. As protein: CASSGGTSGKYNEQFF.

The chain links TRBV19 to TRBJ2-3; tentatively, D is TRBD2 (6 bases). Between the trimmed V and J ends, which lost 6 bases and 6 bases, there was a span of 22 bases. The CDR3 is 16 amino acids. Looked up from germline, CDR1 is LNHDA and CDR2 is SQIVND (reference sequence). CDR3 DNA sequence: TGTGCCAGTAGGCGGCGGGGCCTCTCATCCAGCGATACGCAGTATTTT. It specifies CASRRRGLSSSDTQYF.

The table lists this clone with a count of one. The chain uses TRBV7-2 and TRBJ1-3; no clear D gene. CDR3 length: 16 amino acids. V shed 5 bases and J shed 5 bases, with 19 bases lying between them. CDR1 is SGHTA and CDR2 is FQGNSA in the germline V gene. CDR3 amino acids: CASSPINAVGRNTIYF. The CDR3 DNA sequence: TGTGCCAGCAGCCCCATTAATGCGGTCGGTAGAAACACCATATATTTT. The full variable domain, in which reference TRBV7-2 and TRBJ1-3 provide the parts outside the CDR3, is GAGVSQSPSNKVTEKGKDVELRCDPISGHTALYWYRQSLGQGLEFLIYFQGNSAPDKSGLPSDRFSAERTGGSVSTLTIQRTQQEDSAVYLCASSPINAVGRNTIYFGEGSWLTVV.

J is TRBJ2-2 and V is TRBV5-4; D remains ambiguous. Trimming removed 7 bases from V and 4 bases from J, with 11 bases in between. Looked up from germline, CDR1 is SGHNT and CDR2 is YYREEE (reference sequence). This CDR3 has 13 residues. In DNA, the CDR3 is TGTGCCAGCTGGGCCCTGGGCACCGGGGAGCTGTTTTTT. Its translation is CASWALGTGELFF.

The rearrangement uses TRBV7-2 and TRBJ1-5; possibly TRBD1 for D (6 bases). Looked up from germline, CDR1 is SGHTA and CDR2 is FQGNSA. V lost 1 base and J lost 7, with 14 bases in between. CDR3 size: 15 residues. CDR3 nucleotide sequence: TGTGCCAGCAGCTTAGAAAACAGGGTTGAGCAGCCCCAGCATTTT. Translation gives CASSLENRVEQPQHF.